This section outlines one TCR beta chain sequence together with its context. The specificity of this receptor is unknown. Qualities for individual bases were not recorded, and no much larger clone is one base off. The library was made by RT-PCR. The sequencer listed for this sample is Illumina MiSeq. The public reads were quality trimmed at Q25 with fastp and then assembled into clones with MiXCR by TCRdb, keeping productive beta chains. Entries that share a CDR3 protein sequence are merged under the most common genes and DNA. This sample is represented by roughly 390 distinct CDR3 sequences; 50% to 70% of them were singletons. The top ten hold roughly a fifth of the sample. The data derive from a study of CD4 T cell repertoires and nickel (dated by TCRdb to 2018 to 2021). This clonotype originated in a human donor in a nickel allergy study, with or without nickel allergy (not recorded which). It is not recorded whether this sample comes from one donor or several. The source material was CD4+ T cells from blood, not recorded whether cultured.

The CDR3 protein sequence reads: CASSRSVGAYNEQFF. DNA sequence: TGTGCCAGCAGCCGCTCGGTGGGGGCCTACAATGAGCAGTTCTTC. The receptor chain draws on TRBV5-5 and TRBJ2-1; the D segment may tentatively be TRBD1 or TRBD2, each giving 5 matched bases. V and J are truncated by 4 bases and 2 bases respectively, leaving an intervening sequence of 13 bases. CDR1 and CDR2, per the germline V gene (reference sequence), are SGHKS and YYEKEE. The CDR3, cysteine through phenylalanine, is 15 amino acids long. Solely the CDR3 DNA is kept, with 45 bases framed from the first base.